This T cell receptor (beta chain) was identified in a study of CD8 T cell repertoires and HIV-1 epitope variants. Study overall: Tested: three Gag epitope families, Nef HW9 and YT9. Study-wide results and limits: Of 8 or 9 antigen-specific beta clonotypes, over five appeared to cross-react with escape variants.

In its sample, this clone was seen a few times. Antigen: not known. Sequenced by immunoSEQ multiplex PCR; TCRdb stores in-frame clones only, minus some. The sample lists tens of thousands of clones; 74% were seen once. The length of the CDR3 is 13 residues. Trimming left V 3 bases short and J 3 bases short, with 9 bases between. The germline V gene encodes CDR1 SNHLY and CDR2 FYNNEI. This chain connects TRBV2 to TRBJ2-7, with TRBD2 as a possible D gene (5 bases). This sequence originates from a male donor with HIV. Sequencing input: uncultured baseline CD8+ T cells from peripheral blood mononuclear cells (PBMCs). CDR3 nucleotide sequence: TGTGCCAGCAGTGACGGACTGCGCTACGAGCAGTACTTC. Translation gives CASSDGLRYEQYF.